This is a list of T cell receptor beta chains from one sample in a study of blood T cell repertoires in COVID-19. The data were produced by immunoSEQ multiplex PCR, yet TCRdb's version contains in-frame clones alone and is incomplete. The sample lists hundreds of thousands of clones, around nine tenths occurring once. Sequences were obtained from peripheral blood. These receptors all stem from a man aged 40-49 years with acute or convalescent COVID-19. Both conserved end residues are part of each CDR3. A D gene is named only where the DNA matches it firmly. Expanded clones get a size class; other rows say once, few or many, or leave the size out.

size,J,V,D,DNA,CDR3
.,TRBJ2-2,TRBV5-1,.,TGCGCCAGCAGCTCCAGGGGTATTGGGTTCACCGGGGAGCTGTTTTTT,CASSSRGIGFTGELFF
.,TRBJ2-1,TRBV5-1,.,TGCGCCAGCAGCTTGTACAGCTACAATGAGCAGTTCTTC,CASSLYSYNEQFF
.,TRBJ2-1,TRBV11-1,TRBD2,TGTGCCAGCAGCTCCTTCGAGCGGGAGCGAAATGAGCAGTTCTTC,CASSSFERERNEQFF
.,TRBJ1-3,TRBV19,TRBD1,TGTGCCAGCGTTGGACAGGGCGCAGGGAACACCATATATTTT,CASVGQGAGNTIYF
.,TRBJ1-4,TRBV27,.,TGTGCCAGCAGTTTCACTGTGACAGACCCCATTGAAAAACTGTTTTTT,CASSFTVTDPIEKLFF
.,TRBJ2-7,TRBV18,TRBD2,TGTGCCAGCTCCCCCCCGGGACTAACGTACGAGCAGTACTTC,CASSPPGLTYEQYF
.,TRBJ1-1,TRBV20-1,TRBD1,TGCAGTGCTAGTGGGACAGGGGTGAGCACTGAAGCTTTCTTT,CSASGTGVSTEAFF
.,TRBJ2-7,TRBV2,.,TGTGCCGTCTCAGGGGGGCCTCTCTCCTACGAGCAGTACTTC,CAVSGGPLSYEQYF
.,TRBJ2-5,TRBV5-1,.,TGCGCCAGCAGCTTGGGATTTGGGGGCAGGGGAGAGACCCAGTACTTC,CASSLGFGGRGETQYF
.,TRBJ2-7,TRBV6-5,.,TGTGCCAGCAGTTACCCCCTTCAGTACTTC,CASSYPLQYF
few,TRBJ2-3,TRBV7-8,.,TGTGCCAGCAGCTTAGCTACAGGGACGGGGACAGATACGCAGTATTTT,CASSLATGTGTDTQYF
.,TRBJ1-2,TRBV28,.,TGTGCCTATCGGACGGGAGGATATGGCTACACCTTC,CAYRTGGYGYTF
.,TRBJ1-5,TRBV16,.,TGTGCCAGCAGCCATTTCAATAGCAATCAGCCCCAGCATTTT,CASSHFNSNQPQHF
few,TRBJ2-7,TRBV11-3,.,TGTGCCAGCAGCTTAGGCGGCAGCGGAGGCGTTCAGTACTTC,CASSLGGSGGVQYF
.,TRBJ1-2,TRBV23-1,.,TGCGCCAGCAGGCTCTATCAGGGGATACCCTATGGCTACACCTTC,CASRLYQGIPYGYTF
.,TRBJ1-5,TRBV27,.,TGTGCCAGCAGTTTATGGGCAGGGGCTAGCAATCAGCCCCAGCATTTT,CASSLWAGASNQPQHF
.,TRBJ2-1,TRBV10-3,TRBD2,TGTGCCATCAGCCTGGGACTAGCGGGAGGGGTCGACAATGAGCAGTTCTTC,CAISLGLAGGVDNEQFF
.,TRBJ2-1,TRBV4-1,TRBD2,TGCGCCAGCAGCCAAGGAATAGCGGGTTACAATGAGCAGTTCTTC,CASSQGIAGYNEQFF
.,TRBJ1-1,TRBV2,.,TGTGCCAGCAGGGGGGAGGGGGTCGGCACTGAAGCTTTCTTT,CASRGEGVGTEAFF
.,TRBJ2-6,TRBV5-1,TRBD1,TGCGCCAGCAGCTTGGAGACAGGGGTCGGGGCCAACGTCCTGACTTTC,CASSLETGVGANVLTF
.,TRBJ2-2,TRBV5-1,TRBD2,TGCGCCAGCAGCTTCCTAGCGGGGGGTTCAGGGGACACCGGGGAGCTGTTTTTT,CASSFLAGGSGDTGELFF
.,TRBJ2-7,TRBV15,.,TGTGCCACCAGCAGAGGCTTAGCAGGGGTTTCCTCCTACGAGCAGTACTTC,CATSRGLAGVSSYEQYF
.,TRBJ2-1,TRBV9,.,TGTGCCAGCAGCGGAACCGGGGGGCTCGCCTACAATGAGCAGTTCTTC,CASSGTGGLAYNEQFF
.,TRBJ2-3,TRBV6-2/TRBV6-3,TRBD1,TGTGCCAGCAGCAACCCGGACAGGGACACAGATACGCAGTATTTT,CASSNPDRDTDTQYF
.,TRBJ2-2,TRBV2,.,TGTGCCAGCAGCGAGACAGTTTTGGGCACCGGGGAGCTGTTTTTT,CASSETVLGTGELFF
.,TRBJ2-3,TRBV6-1,.,TGTGCCAGCAGTGACAGGAATATCAAAGATACGCAGTATTTT,CASSDRNIKDTQYF
.,TRBJ1-5,TRBV27,.,TGTGCCAGCAGTTTCGGGGTTCGAGATCAGCCCCAGCATTTT,CASSFGVRDQPQHF
.,TRBJ1-2,TRBV5-1,.,TGCGCCAGCAGCTTGGGGCAGGGACTTAACTATGGCTACACCTTC,CASSLGQGLNYGYTF
.,TRBJ1-2,TRBV2,TRBD1,TGTGCCAACCCCGGACAGGGAGCGCACTATGGCTACACCTTC,CANPGQGAHYGYTF
.,TRBJ1-2,TRBV5-1,.,TGCGCCAGCAGCTTGAGGTGGGGCACCTATGGCTACACCTTC,CASSLRWGTYGYTF
.,TRBJ2-7,TRBV7-8,.,TGTGCCAGCAGCTTAGAAGCCAGCGGGTTCCTCCACGAGCAGTACTTC,CASSLEASGFLHEQYF
.,TRBJ2-1,TRBV7-2,TRBD2,TGTGCCAGCAGCCCATTCCGGACTAGCGGTAATGAGCAGTTCTTC,CASSPFRTSGNEQFF
.,TRBJ2-2,TRBV7-2,.,TGTGCCAGCAGCCCAAGAAGGACAGGGGAGCTGTTTTTT,CASSPRRTGELFF
.,TRBJ1-5,TRBV13,.,TGTGCCAGCAGCTTAGGGACAACAAATCAGCCCCAGCATTTT,CASSLGTTNQPQHF
.,TRBJ2-2,TRBV30,.,TGTGCCTGGCAGGCTGGGGAGCTGTTTTTT,CAWQAGELFF
.,TRBJ2-7,TRBV6-2/TRBV6-3,.,TGTGCCAGCAGCGGGATAGGGGCTAGGTACGAGCAGTACTTC,CASSGIGARYEQYF
.,TRBJ2-7,TRBV5-1,TRBD1,TGCGCCAGCACCTTGAGTTTAAGGGGGCAAGACGAGCAGTACTTC,CASTLSLRGQDEQYF
.,TRBJ2-7,TRBV5-6,TRBD1,TGTGCCAGCAGCTACGACAGGGGCTCCCCCTACGAGCAGTACTTC,CASSYDRGSPYEQYF
.,TRBJ2-7,TRBV7-3,.,TGTGCCAGCAGCCCTCTTCCCCAGGGAGAGCAGTACTTC,CASSPLPQGEQYF
.,TRBJ2-3,TRBV28,TRBD1,TGTGCCAGCAGCCCCTCGGACAGGCAAGATACGCAGTATTTT,CASSPSDRQDTQYF
.,TRBJ2-2,TRBV7-9,TRBD1,TGTGCCAGCAGCGCAGACAGGGTCAACACCGGGGAGCTGTTTTTT,CASSADRVNTGELFF
.,TRBJ1-4,TRBV4-1,TRBD1,TGCGCCAGCAGCCAAGGGACAGGGGACGAAAAACTGTTTTTT,CASSQGTGDEKLFF